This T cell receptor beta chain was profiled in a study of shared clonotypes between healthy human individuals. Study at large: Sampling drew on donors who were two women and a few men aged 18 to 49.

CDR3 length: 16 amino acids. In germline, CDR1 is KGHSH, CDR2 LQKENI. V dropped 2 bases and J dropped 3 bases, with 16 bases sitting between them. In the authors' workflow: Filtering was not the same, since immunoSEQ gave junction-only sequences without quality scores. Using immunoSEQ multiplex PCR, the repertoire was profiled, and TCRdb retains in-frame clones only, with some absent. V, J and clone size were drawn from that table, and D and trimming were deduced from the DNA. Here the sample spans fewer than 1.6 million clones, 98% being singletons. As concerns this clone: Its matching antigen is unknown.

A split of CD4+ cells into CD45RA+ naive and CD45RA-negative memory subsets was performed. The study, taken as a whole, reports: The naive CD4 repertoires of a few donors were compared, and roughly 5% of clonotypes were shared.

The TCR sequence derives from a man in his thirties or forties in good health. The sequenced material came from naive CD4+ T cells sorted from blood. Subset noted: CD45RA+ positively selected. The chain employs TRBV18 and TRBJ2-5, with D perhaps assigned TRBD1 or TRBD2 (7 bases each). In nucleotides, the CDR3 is TGTGCCAGCTCACCAAACAGGGGAGGGGAAAAAGAGACCCAGTACTTC. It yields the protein CASSPNRGGEKETQYF.